This TCR beta chain is from a study of CD8+ T cells in alopecia areata. Regarding the study as a whole: Higher clonality and more expanded CD8+ clones appeared in lesional than normal scalp.

Trimming took off 2 bases at V and 0 bases at J, with 21 bases between the two ends. The CDR3 totals 19 residues. It was cDNA, reverse transcribed from extracted RNA, that served as the sequencing template. The protocol was immunoSEQ multiplex PCR, while the TCRdb copy is restricted to in-frame clones and leaves out a portion. The repertoire has 200,000 to 250,000 clones, around three fifths of them found once; the top ten carry roughly 1.4%. To note about this clone: Its antigen remains unknown.

Treatment denoted: oral pan-JAK inhibitor, 5-10 mg twice daily. The chain carries TRBV23-1 and TRBJ2-3; D assignment may be TRBD1 or TRBD2 (5 bases each). Being an ORF, TRBV23-1 has a function that is uncertain. The specimen comprised CD4+ T cells sorted from blood, sampled at week 4, from a patient treated with tofacitinib. The clonotype was recovered from a human donor with alopecia areata. The CDR3 protein is CASSQAAKGDGLSTDTQYF. The DNA of the CDR3 is TGCGCCAGCAGTCAAGCTGCCAAAGGGGACGGACTTAGCACAGATACGCAGTATTTT.